The present entry profiles one TCR beta chain with its context. Its antigen is currently not known. No clone much larger than this one lies a single base away; base qualities are absent. The immunoSEQ Assay, a bias-controlled multiplex PCR, was used to amplify TCRbeta CDR3 regions from genomic DNA. The original methods were these. Within the assay, amplification of reference gene primers was used to estimate how many nucleated cells each sample contained. Sequence reads were collapsed and filtered to measure the absolute abundance of every unique TCRbeta CDR3 rearrangement. For each sample, productive Simpson clonality was calculated as the square root of Simpson's diversity index over productive rearrangements. TCRdb provides this immuneACCESS table in a form limited to in-frame rearrangements. Some clones are lacking; in checked studies, under half of them reflect an unresolved V gene, and why the rest are absent is not known. That table furnishes V, J and clone size, whereas the DNA furnished D and trimming. The sample includes some 180,000 clones, with 70% to 80% observed a single time. Together, the top ten hold 13% of the sample.

A second Seattle source provided samples from volunteer blood donors who had recovered from COVID-19. Collaborating institutions collected whole blood in K2EDTA tubes following their own protocols. For TCRbeta analysis, collaborators shipped samples in one of three forms: frozen whole blood, isolated PBMCs, or DNA extracted from either of those sample types. The V end loses 5 bases and the J end loses 8 bases, and a stretch of 19 bases separates them. Taken from cysteine to phenylalanine, the CDR3 has 15 residues. Of all the DNA, just the CDR3 is kept, 45 bases in frame from base 1. CDR1 and CDR2, per the germline V gene (reference sequence), are LGHDT and YNNKEL. These data are taken from a study of blood T cell repertoires in COVID-19 (dated by TCRdb to about 2020). For the study in its entirety: Samples from collaborators originated in the United States, Italy and Spain and spanned both the acute and convalescent phases of COVID-19. The material from the prospective study consisted of cDNA or gDNA derived from T cells, B-cell-depleted T cells, or PBMCs. Deeply sampled blood TCRbeta repertoires from subjects exposed to, actively infected with, or recovered from COVID-19 were included in the dataset. The repertoires were released in a freely available public database intended as a resource for research on the immune response to SARS-CoV-2. Samples were obtained from the ongoing ImmuneRACE study (first 160 participants) and from roughly 1,300 subjects provided by 6 global collaborators. The sample metadata nearly always contained a de-identified subject ID, COVID-19 status, age in years and sex. Where HLA class I and class II types were available, the types were taken from metadata supplied by the sample provider, not from assay-based typing. Here is what the overall study found, with its caveats: How much clinical and demographic metadata was included differed by source and by participant, and the metadata was provided uncurated.

The origin of this receptor is a man in his fifties or sixties who had recovered from COVID-19. The material sequenced was peripheral blood. The chain uses TRBV3-1 (or the pseudogene TRBV3-2) and TRBJ1-3, with TRBD1 perhaps the D gene, on 5 matching bases. At the DNA level, the sequence is TGTGCCAGCAGCGGACGCAGGGTAATGTTCTACACCATATATTTT. The resulting protein is CASSGRRVMFYTIYF.